This T cell receptor (beta chain) is from a study of CD8 T cells in ankylosing spondylitis. TCRdb recomputed calls from the 5' RACE reads with MiXCR, one row per CDR3 protein. The data contain fewer than 550,000 distinct CDR3 sequences, roughly 5% of them seen just once; the ten biggest clones take up approximately 3.5%. Germline CDR1 is LGHNA and CDR2 is YSLEER. This CDR3 spans 15 amino acids. Trimming pared 1 base from V and 1 base from J, leaving 10 bases between. General study points: Made up of roughly 8 highly homologous variants, a TCR beta motif appeared characteristic of ankylosing spondylitis blood.

This clonotype was detected ten times or more. No antigen is known for it. The clonotype originates from a male donor with ankylosing spondylitis. Sequenced input: blood, either unsorted or a sorted T cell fraction (not recorded which). The rearrangement links TRBV4-3 to TRBJ1-1, with D uncertain. CDR3 DNA: TGCGCCAGCAGCCAAGGGTCGGACTGGAACACTGAAGCTTTCTTT. It translates to CASSQGSDWNTEAFF.